A single sample is the source of the 9 T cell receptor beta chains below, sequenced in a study of cytomegalovirus exposure and HLA in healthy donors. PCR used 60 Vbeta primers and 13 Jbeta primers. Libraries were prepared by immunoSEQ multiplex PCR; TCRdb keeps only in-frame clonotypes and omits some of them. The sample contains fewer than 150,000 clones, roughly 78% of which appear only once. Source material: PBMCs. Every receptor here comes from a man aged 30-40 years in good health.

The V gene is TRBV27, the J gene TRBJ1-1; D is perhaps TRBD1 (5 bases). V was trimmed by 3 bases and J by 6 bases, leaving 20 bases between them. Germline V gene data show CDR1 as MNHEY and CDR2 as SMNVEV (reference sequence). The CDR3 covers 16 residues. In nucleotides, the CDR3 is TGTGCCAGCAGTTTGCTGCCCCCAGGGTATAGGGCTGAAGCTTTCTTT. It translates to CASSLLPPGYRAEAFF.

This sequence joins TRBV6-1 and TRBJ1-6, with D perhaps TRBD1 (6 bases). Germline values: CDR1 MNHNS, CDR2 SASEGT. V shed 1 base and J shed 10 bases, with 23 bases lying between them. The CDR3 is 18 residues long. The DNA for the CDR3 is TGTGCCAGCAGTGAAGAGTTGGCGGGGGCCGCCATTTTGTCACCCCTCCACTTT. It yields the protein CASSEELAGAAILSPLHF.

This chain links TRBV28 with TRBJ2-7, with D perhaps TRBD2 (5 bases). The ends were cut back, 3 bases at V and 5 bases at J, with 14 bases in the middle. This CDR3 has 14 amino acids. Looked up from germline, CDR1 is MDHEN and CDR2 is SYDVKM. DNA for the CDR3: TGTGCCAGCAGTTTGCCCCTAGCCACCCACGAGCAGTACTTC. Protein sequence: CASSLPLATHEQYF.

V gene TRBV19 combines with J gene TRBJ2-7, with 14 nucleotides matching TRBD2. From germline, CDR1 is LNHDA and CDR2 SQIVND (reference sequence). The CDR3 has 20 amino acids. The V gene end was trimmed by 4 bases and the J gene end by 4 bases; junction bases not matched to a gene: 18. As DNA, the CDR3 is TGTGCCAGTAGTAGATTGTACGCCGGGACTAGCGGGAGTTCGGGGTACGAGCAGTACTTC. Encoded protein: CASSRLYAGTSGSSGYEQYF. Complete variable domain (other parts from reference TRBV19 and TRBJ2-7): DGGITQSPKYLFRKEGQNVTLSCEQNLNHDAMYWYRQDPGQGLRLIYYSQIVNDFQKGDIAEGYSVSREKKESFPLTVTSAQKNPTAFYLCASSRLYAGTSGSSGYEQYFGPGTRLTVT.

The chain combines TRBV7-2 with TRBJ2-3; D remains unclear. The CDR3 sequence is 14 residues long. V was trimmed by 0 bases and J by 0 bases, leaving 4 bases between them. The germline V gene has CDR1 SGHTA and CDR2 FQGNSA. The CDR3 is CASSLAFSTDTQYF. CDR3 bases: TGTGCCAGCAGCTTAGCCTTTAGCACAGATACGCAGTATTTT.

J is TRBJ2-6 and V is TRBV30, with 7 bases identical to TRBD1. The ends lost 2 bases at V and 4 bases at J; junction bases unmatched: 11. Germline CDR1 is GTSNPN and CDR2 is SVGIG (reference sequence). The CDR3 runs to 17 residues. In DNA form, the CDR3 reads TGTGCCTGGAGTTGGACAGGAACCCCTATAGGGGCCAACGTCCTGACTTTC. Translating it yields CAWSWTGTPIGANVLTF.

The chain couples TRBV5-4 to TRBJ1-1, with D possibly TRBD1 on 6 matching bases. Deletions cut 4 bases from V and 7 bases from J, with 14 bases between. Germline V gene data show CDR1 as SGHNT and CDR2 as YYREEE (reference sequence). The CDR3 has 13 amino acids. Here the CDR3 DNA reads TGTGCCAGCAGCAGGGACCAGGGGAGTGAAGCTTTCTTT. Translated: CASSRDQGSEAFF.

V is TRBV28 and J is TRBJ1-5; possible D gene TRBD1, 6 bases. The V end was cut by 7 bases, the J end by 1 base, with 11 bases between. This CDR3 has 14 residues. Germline lookup yields CDR1 MDHEN and CDR2 SYDVKM. As DNA, the CDR3 is TGTGCCAGCACCAGGGGACACAGCAATCAGCCCCAGCATTTT. Translation: CASTRGHSNQPQHF. Filled out from reference TRBV28 and TRBJ1-5, the complete variable domain reads DVKVTQSSRYLVKRTGEKVFLECVQDMDHENMFWYRQDPGLGLRLIYFSYDVKMKEKGDIPEGYSVSREKKERFSLILESASTNQTSMYLCASTRGHSNQPQHFGDGTRLSIL.

This rearrangement joins TRBV7-8 to TRBJ2-3, with D perhaps TRBD2 (6 bases). V shed 5 bases and J shed 0 bases, with 12 bases lying between them. Germline V gives CDR1 SGHVS, CDR2 FQNEAQ. The CDR3 spans 15 residues. The CDR3 nucleotides read TGTGCCAGCAGCCGTATAGCGGAAAGCACAGATACGCAGTATTTT. This codes for CASSRIAESTDTQYF.